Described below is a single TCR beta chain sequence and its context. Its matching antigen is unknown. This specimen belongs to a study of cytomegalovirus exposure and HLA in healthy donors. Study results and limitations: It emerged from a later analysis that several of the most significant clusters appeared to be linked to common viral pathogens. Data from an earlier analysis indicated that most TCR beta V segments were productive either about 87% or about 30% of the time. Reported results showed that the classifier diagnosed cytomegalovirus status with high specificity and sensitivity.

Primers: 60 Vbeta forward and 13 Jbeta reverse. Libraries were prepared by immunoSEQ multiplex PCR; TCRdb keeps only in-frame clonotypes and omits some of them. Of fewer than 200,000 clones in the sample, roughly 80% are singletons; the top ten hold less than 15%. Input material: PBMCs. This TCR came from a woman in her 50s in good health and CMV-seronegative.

The CDR3 sequence: CASSPPSSAGGYTF. DNA of the CDR3: TGTGCCAGCAGCCCTCCATCGTCAGCAGGGGGCTACACCTTC. This sequence joins TRBV5-6 and TRBJ1-2; weak D call: TRBD1 (5 bases). The CDR3 length is 14 residues. Between the trimmed V and J ends, which lost 4 bases and 8 bases, there was a span of 18 bases. The germline gives CDR1 SGHDT, CDR2 YYEEEE.